A single sample gave rise to the 21 T cell receptor beta chains below, sequenced in a study of blood T cell repertoires in COVID-19. Sequenced by immunoSEQ multiplex PCR; TCRdb stores in-frame clones only, minus some. The profile shows approximately 100,000 clones, 92% of them singletons. Material: peripheral blood. The receptors stem from a man between 45 and 60 years old with active COVID-19.

This rearrangement joins TRBV5-1 to TRBJ2-2, with a possible D match to TRBD1 (5 bases). The V gene's germline CDR1 is SGHRS and CDR2 YFSETQ. V lost 4 bases and J lost 7, with 14 bases in between. The CDR3 contains 14 residues. The CDR3 here is CASSLGQGDGELFF. The CDR3, as DNA: TGCGCCAGCAGCCTCGGGCAGGGCGACGGGGAGCTGTTTTTT.

The chain is built from TRBV7-2 and TRBJ1-1, with a tentative D call TRBD1 (5 bases). From germline, CDR1 is SGHTA and CDR2 FQGNSA. This CDR3 is 13 amino acids long. V dropped 5 bases and J dropped 1 base, with 8 bases sitting between them. In DNA form, the CDR3 reads TGTGCCAGCAGCGTCCAGGGGAACACTGAAGCTTTCTTT. It specifies CASSVQGNTEAFF.

This chain links TRBV6-5 with TRBJ2-3; TRBD2 aligns across 8 bases. Germline V gives CDR1 MNHEY, CDR2 SVGAGI. J lost 4 bases, V lost 5 bases, and 5 bases had no gene match. The CDR3 consists of 14 residues. The CDR3 sequence is CASSTGGGADTQYF. The CDR3 nucleotides read TGTGCCAGCAGTACGGGAGGGGGAGCAGATACGCAGTATTTT.

The J gene is TRBJ2-2, the V gene TRBV4-2; 10 bases match TRBD2. V dropped 10 bases and J dropped 5; count of bases not matched to a gene: 7. Germline CDR1 and CDR2: LGHNA and YNFKEQ. CDR3 length: 14 residues. CDR3 sequence reads: CATGTSELTGELFF. The CDR3 DNA sequence: TGTGCCACCGGGACTAGCGAATTAACCGGGGAGCTGTTTTTT.

CDR3 in amino acids: CASSYSTGSVYEQYF. The CDR3 DNA reads as TGTGCCAGCAGTTACTCGACAGGGTCTGTCTACGAGCAGTACTTC. The chain is built from TRBV6-2 or TRBV6-3 and TRBJ2-7; 7 bases are a match to TRBD1. Germline CDR1 MNHEY, CDR2 SVGEGT. CDR3 length equals 15 residues. The ends lost 0 bases at V and 3 bases at J; junction bases unmatched: 5.

The chain uses TRBV30 and TRBJ2-7; D might be TRBD1 (6 bases). The CDR3 contains 15 residues. Germline CDR1 reads GTSNPN; CDR2 reads SVGIG (reference sequence). Trimming took off 0 bases at V and 3 bases at J, with 15 bases between the two ends. The CDR3 loop reads CAWSVYGGANYEQYF. CDR3 DNA: TGTGCCTGGAGTGTATATGGGGGCGCGAACTACGAGCAGTACTTC.

The chain links TRBV29-1 to TRBJ1-5; 11 nucleotides line up with TRBD1. CDR3 length: 14 residues. The J segment lost 5 bases and the V segment lost 4 bases, leaving 4 bases of the junction unmatched. The germline CDR1 and CDR2 sequences are SQVTM and ANQGSEA. CDR3 sequence: CSVGGTGGDQPQHF. CDR3 sequence (DNA): TGCAGCGTTGGAGGGACAGGGGGAGATCAGCCCCAGCATTTT.

The chain combines TRBV6-5 with TRBJ1-6; D is ambiguous. Per the germline V gene, CDR1 is MNHEY and CDR2 is SVGAGI. The CDR3 extends over 13 amino acids. Between the trimmed V and J ends, which lost 8 bases and 2 bases, there was a span of 7 bases. CDR3: CASARAYNSPLHF. CDR3 coding DNA: TGTGCCAGCGCACGCGCCTATAATTCACCCCTCCACTTT.

The chain has TRBV28 and TRBJ2-7, with 9 bases lining up with TRBD2. The CDR3 length is 16 residues. The germline CDR1 and CDR2 sequences are MDHEN and SYDVKM. Losses at the gene ends were 6 bases for V and 2 bases for J; bases not matched to a gene: 11. The CDR3 DNA reads TGTGCCAGCAGAACCTCCGGGGTAGCGGGGGCCTACGAGCAGTACTTC. Protein product: CASRTSGVAGAYEQYF.

J is TRBJ1-2 and V is TRBV28; D possibly corresponds to TRBD1 (6 bases). CDR1 and CDR2 (germline): MDHEN, SYDVKM. V dropped 6 bases and J dropped 4 bases, with 15 bases sitting between them. The CDR3 has 14 amino acids. CDR3 region: CASSLTGTTYGYTF. The CDR3 DNA reads as TGTGCCAGCAGCCTAACGGGGACAACCTATGGCTACACCTTC.

Concerning this clone itself: The sample carries other DNA sequences with the same CDR3. This chain joins TRBV27 and TRBJ1-3; 10 bases fit TRBD1. CDR1 and CDR2 (germline): MNHEY, SMNVEV (reference sequence). This CDR3 comprises 15 residues. Trimming took 9 bases from V and 2 from J; bases not matched to a gene: 7. The DNA of the CDR3 is TGTGCCAGTAGACCCGGACAGGGGGCTGGAAACACCATATATTTT. Amino acids: CASRPGQGAGNTIYF.

The rearrangement joins TRBV7-3 to TRBJ2-7, with 7 positions matching TRBD2. CDR1 SGHTA and CDR2 FQGTGA come from the germline V gene. The CDR3 extends over 13 amino acids. Unmatched junction bases numbered 5, after V lost 6 bases and J lost 3 bases. CDR3 DNA sequence: TGTGCCAGCAGTCCAGCGGGAAACTACGAGCAGTACTTC. Translating gives CASSPAGNYEQYF.

The sample holds one count of this clone. The gene calls are TRBV6-5 and TRBJ1-1; D is possibly TRBD1 (5 bases). Deletions cut 8 bases from V and 2 bases from J, with 9 bases between. Per the germline V gene, CDR1 is MNHEY and CDR2 is SVGAGI. This CDR3 has 12 amino acids. The CDR3 loop reads CASGTGNTEAFF. The CDR3 bases are TGTGCCAGCGGAACAGGTAACACTGAAGCTTTCTTT.

The chain couples TRBV27 to TRBJ1-2, with D possibly TRBD1 on 5 matching bases. This CDR3 comprises 12 residues. Germline V gene lookup returns CDR1 MNHEY and CDR2 SMNVEV (reference sequence). V was pared by 3 bases and J by 10 bases, with 12 bases between. The CDR3 DNA is TGTGCCAGCAGTTTTGGGGCATCTGACTACACCTTC. This translates into CASSFGASDYTF.

V and J are TRBV28 and TRBJ2-1, with 9 bases lining up with TRBD2. The ends lost 5 bases at V and 2 bases at J; junction bases unmatched: 7. The CDR3 extends over 16 amino acids. The germline CDR1 and CDR2 sequences are MDHEN and SYDVKM. CDR3 in amino acids: CASSNRLAATYNEQFF. In DNA form, the CDR3 reads TGTGCCAGCAGTAACCGACTAGCGGCCACCTACAATGAGCAGTTCTTC.

The gene calls are TRBV2 and TRBJ1-1; D is ambiguous. V was pared by 6 bases and J by 0 bases, with 8 bases between. In germline, CDR1 is SNHLY, CDR2 FYNNEI. The CDR3 has 13 amino acids. In DNA, the CDR3 is TGTGCCAGCAGCCTCGACTTGAACACTGAAGCTTTCTTT. Amino acid sequence: CASSLDLNTEAFF.

The J gene is TRBJ1-5, the V gene TRBV15; D call uncertain. The CDR3 sequence is 13 residues long. The V end lost 0 bases, the J end lost 9 bases, and 9 bases lay between the germline ends. Germline values: CDR1 LNHNV, CDR2 YYDKDF (reference sequence). The CDR3 DNA reads TGTGCCACCAGCAGAGATCCGTTATGGCCCCAGCATTTT. Its translation is CATSRDPLWPQHF.

The CDR3 region has the DNA TGTGCCAGCAGCTTAACAGGCAGGGCCACTAGCACAGATACGCAGTATTTT. This encodes CASSLTGRATSTDTQYF. The gene calls are TRBV7-3 and TRBJ2-3; a weak D match, TRBD1 (5 bases). Germline V lookup: CDR1 SGHTA, CDR2 FQGTGA. V lost 0 bases and J lost 0, with 13 bases in between. The CDR3 consists of 17 residues. The full variable domain, in which reference TRBV7-3 and TRBJ2-3 provide the parts outside the CDR3, is GAGVSQTPSNKVTEKGKYVELRCDPISGHTALYWYRQSLGQGPEFLIYFQGTGAADDSGLPNDRFFAVRPEGSVSTLKIQRTERGDSAVYLCASSLTGRATSTDTQYFGPGTRLTVL.

The chain has TRBV2 and TRBJ2-1; D perhaps matches TRBD2 (5 bases). Trimming pared 10 bases from V and 0 bases from J, leaving 10 bases between. This CDR3 spans 13 amino acids. Germline V lookup: CDR1 SNHLY, CDR2 FYNNEI. The CDR3 loop is CATKLDSYNEQFF. In DNA, the CDR3 is TGTGCCACCAAACTAGACTCCTACAATGAGCAGTTCTTC.

The chain recombines TRBV7-2 with TRBJ2-7; 9 bases fit TRBD1. There are 16 residues in the CDR3. J gave up 1 base and V 5 bases, and 9 bases lay outside the gene matches. The germline gives CDR1 SGHTA, CDR2 FQGNSA. The CDR3 region is CASSLGGGTGSYEQYF. The CDR3 DNA reads TGTGCCAGCAGCCTAGGGGGGGGGACAGGGTCCTACGAGCAGTACTTC.

The chain combines TRBV30 with TRBJ2-6; D uncertain. CDR1 and CDR2 from the germline V gene are GTSNPN and SVGIG (reference sequence). The CDR3 sequence is 11 residues long. The germline V and J ends were trimmed by 2 bases and 7 bases, with 3 bases remaining between them. In DNA form, the CDR3 reads TGTGCCTGGAGTATAGCCAACGTCCTGACTTTC. Translating it yields CAWSIANVLTF.